The 14 T cell receptor beta chains below come from one sample, sequenced in a study of blood T cell repertoires in COVID-19. The assay was immunoSEQ multiplex PCR, and TCRdb's table has in-frame clones only and misses some. The table shows about 69,000 clones, with 85% occurring only once. The sequenced sample was peripheral blood. The receptor set was obtained from a man at least 80 years old with acute or convalescent COVID-19.

The V gene is TRBV5-4, the J gene TRBJ1-3, with unresolved D. CDR1 SGHNT and CDR2 YYREEE come from the germline V gene (reference sequence). The V and J ends lost 4 bases and 1 base respectively, with 9 bases between them. CDR3 size: 14 residues. For the CDR3, the DNA is TGTGCCAGCAGCGTCCAGGCTTCTGGAAACACCATATATTTT. This gives the protein CASSVQASGNTIYF.

The chain combines TRBV3-1 (or the pseudogene TRBV3-2) with TRBJ2-5; the D gene is possibly TRBD2 (6 bases). Germline V gene data show CDR1 as LGHDT and CDR2 as YNNKEL (reference sequence). V gave up 4 bases and J gave up 1 base, with 16 bases separating them. The CDR3 contains 16 residues. The CDR3 here is CASSRDLGRPQETQYF. In DNA form, the CDR3 reads TGTGCCAGCAGCCGGGACTTAGGGCGGCCCCAAGAGACCCAGTACTTC.

The chain employs TRBV4-1 and TRBJ2-1; 16 nucleotides line up with TRBD2. V shed 4 bases, J shed 1 base, and the junction held 4 bases outside the gene matches. Germline values: CDR1 MGHRA, CDR2 YSYEKL. The CDR3 sequence is 18 residues long. As DNA, the CDR3 is TGCGCCAGCAGCCGGGGACTAGCGGGAGGGAGGTCCTACAATGAGCAGTTCTTC. Encoded protein: CASSRGLAGGRSYNEQFF.

CDR3 sequence reads: CASSPRQATDTQYF. The CDR3 DNA reads TGTGCCAGCTCACCACGTCAGGCCACAGATACGCAGTATTTT. This chain connects TRBV18 to TRBJ2-3; D is ambiguous. In germline, CDR1 is KGHSH, CDR2 LQKENI. The CDR3 loop spans 14 amino acids. V lost 1 base and J lost 2, with 7 bases in between.

This chain uses TRBV2 with TRBJ1-3, with a weak D call TRBD1 (5 bases). The CDR3 runs 14 residues. Trimming shortened V by 3 bases and J by 5 bases, and 11 bases separated the two germline ends. In germline, CDR1 is SNHLY, CDR2 FYNNEI. CDR3 protein: CASSDLGGRNTIYF. In DNA, the CDR3 is TGTGCCAGCAGTGATCTGGGGGGTCGAAACACCATATATTTT.

The rearrangement uses TRBV7-2 and TRBJ2-5; tentative D call: TRBD2 (6 bases). CDR3 length: 14 amino acids. V was shortened by 7 bases and J by 5 bases, with 17 bases between the two germline ends. CDR1 and CDR2 from the germline V gene are SGHTA and FQGNSA. CDR3 in amino acids: CASTVGRWGETQYF. CDR3 nucleotides: TGTGCCAGCACCGTAGGGAGGTGGGGGGAGACCCAGTACTTC.

The rearrangement links TRBV7-2 to TRBJ2-1; D is undetermined. CDR1 and CDR2 (germline): SGHTA, FQGNSA. CDR3 size: 15 residues. Trimming left V 1 base short and J 0 bases short, with 7 bases between. The CDR3 is CASSLDPSSYNEQFF. For the CDR3, the DNA is TGTGCCAGCAGCTTAGACCCGAGCTCCTACAATGAGCAGTTCTTC.

J is TRBJ1-2 and V is TRBV7-9; a possible D gene is TRBD1 (6 bases). The germline V and J ends were trimmed by 3 bases and 3 bases, with 11 bases remaining between them. CDR3 length equals 14 residues. Germline assignment: CDR1 SEHNR and CDR2 FQNEAQ (reference sequence). The CDR3 region has the DNA TGTGCCAGCAGCTTCACCAGGGGAGACTATGGCTACACCTTC. Residues: CASSFTRGDYGYTF.

The chain carries TRBV5-1 and TRBJ2-3, with 11 positions matching TRBD2. This CDR3 comprises 14 residues. The germline gives CDR1 SGHRS, CDR2 YFSETQ. With 7 bases clipped from V and 4 bases from J, the junction kept 5 bases outside the gene matches. CDR3 sequence (DNA): TGCGCCAGCTCCGGGACTAGCGGTTCAGATACGCAGTATTTT. Translating gives CASSGTSGSDTQYF. Filled out from reference TRBV5-1 and TRBJ2-3, the complete variable domain reads KAGVTQTPRYLIKTRGQQVTLSCSPISGHRSVSWYQQTPGQGLQFLFEYFSETQRNKGNFPGRFSGRQFSNSRSEMNVSTLELGDSALYLCASSGTSGSDTQYFGPGTRLTVL.

The chain combines TRBV10-3 with TRBJ2-2; perhaps TRBD1 as D (6 bases). The CDR3 consists of 16 residues. Trimming stripped 2 bases from V and 0 bases from J, with 10 bases between. Germline CDR1 is ENHRY and CDR2 is SYGVKD. CDR3 sequence reads: CAISEGQRSNTGELFF. The CDR3 DNA sequence: TGTGCCATCAGTGAGGGACAGCGTTCGAACACCGGGGAGCTGTTTTTT.

The chain is built from TRBV7-9 and TRBJ1-2, with TRBD1 identical over 9 bases. With V trimmed by 4 bases and J by 13 bases, 16 bases remained unmatched. From germline, CDR1 is SEHNR and CDR2 FQNEAQ (reference sequence). There are 15 residues in the CDR3. The CDR3 sequence: CASSSPNSGTGRGTF. In DNA form, the CDR3 reads TGTGCCAGCAGCTCACCTAATTCCGGGACAGGGAGAGGCACCTTC.

The chain employs TRBV3-1 (or the pseudogene TRBV3-2) and TRBJ1-3; D ambiguous. The germline CDR1 and CDR2 sequences are LGHDT and YNNKEL (reference sequence). Trimming took off 2 bases at V and 0 bases at J, with 5 bases between the two ends. The CDR3 runs to 14 residues. As DNA, the CDR3 is TGTGCCAGCAGCCAACAGGACTCTGGAAACACCATATATTTT. This sequence encodes CASSQQDSGNTIYF.

This clone showed up just a few times. This CDR3 is CASSGPGLDEQYF. The CDR3 region has the DNA TGTGCCAGCAGTGGCCCAGGACTAGACGAGCAGTACTTC. The chain recombines TRBV2 with TRBJ2-7; 7 bases line up with TRBD2. Germline assignment: CDR1 SNHLY and CDR2 FYNNEI. The V and J ends lost 4 bases and 5 bases, in that order; junction bases with no gene match: 5. This CDR3 has 13 residues.

The chain joins TRBV11-3 to TRBJ2-3, with TRBD1 as a possible D gene (7 bases). Germline V lookup: CDR1 SGHNT, CDR2 YENEEA. This CDR3 spans 16 amino acids. V lost 4 bases to trimming and J lost 2 bases, with 16 bases between them. CDR3 sequence (DNA): TGTGCCAGCAGCTCTCCGCAGGGGGGTACCACAGATACGCAGTATTTT. This codes for CASSSPQGGTTDTQYF. Combining the CDR3 with reference TRBV11-3 and TRBJ2-3 gives the whole variable domain EAGVVQSPRYKIIEKKQPVAFWCNPISGHNTLYWYLQNLGQGPELLIRYENEEAVDDSQLPKDRFSAERLKGVDSTLKIQPAELGDSAVYLCASSSPQGGTTDTQYFGPGTRLTVL.